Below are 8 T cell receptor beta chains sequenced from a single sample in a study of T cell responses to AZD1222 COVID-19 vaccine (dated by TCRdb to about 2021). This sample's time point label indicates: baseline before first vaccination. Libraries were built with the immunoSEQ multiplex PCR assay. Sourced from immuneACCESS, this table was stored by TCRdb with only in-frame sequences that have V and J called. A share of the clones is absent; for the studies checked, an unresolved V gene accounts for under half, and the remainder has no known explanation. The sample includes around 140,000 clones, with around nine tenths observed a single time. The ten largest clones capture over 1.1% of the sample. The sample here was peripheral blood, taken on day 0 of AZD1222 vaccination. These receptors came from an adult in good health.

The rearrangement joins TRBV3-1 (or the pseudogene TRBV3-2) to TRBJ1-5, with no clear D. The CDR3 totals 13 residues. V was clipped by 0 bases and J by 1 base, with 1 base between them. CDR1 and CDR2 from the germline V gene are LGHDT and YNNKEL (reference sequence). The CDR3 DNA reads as TGTGCCAGCAGCCAAGACAGCAATCAGCCCCAGCATTTT. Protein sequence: CASSQDSNQPQHF.

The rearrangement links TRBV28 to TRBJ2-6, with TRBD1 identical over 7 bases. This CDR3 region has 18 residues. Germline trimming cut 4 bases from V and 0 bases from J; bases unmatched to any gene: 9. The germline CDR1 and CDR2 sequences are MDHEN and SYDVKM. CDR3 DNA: TGTGCCAGCAGTTCAAAGAGGACAGGACCCTCTGGGGCCAACGTCCTGACTTTC. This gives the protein CASSSKRTGPSGANVLTF.

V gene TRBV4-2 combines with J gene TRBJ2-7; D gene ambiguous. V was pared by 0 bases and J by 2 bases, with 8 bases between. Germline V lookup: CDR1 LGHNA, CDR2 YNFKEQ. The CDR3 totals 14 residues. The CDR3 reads CASSQDPSPYEQYF. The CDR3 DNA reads TGTGCCAGCAGCCAAGATCCCAGTCCCTACGAGCAGTACTTC.

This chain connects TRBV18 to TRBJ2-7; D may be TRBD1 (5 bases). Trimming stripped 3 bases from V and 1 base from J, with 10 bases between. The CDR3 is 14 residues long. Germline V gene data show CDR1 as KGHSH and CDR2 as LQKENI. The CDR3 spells CASSPQTDSYEQYF. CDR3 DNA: TGTGCCAGCTCACCCCAGACAGATTCCTACGAGCAGTACTTC.

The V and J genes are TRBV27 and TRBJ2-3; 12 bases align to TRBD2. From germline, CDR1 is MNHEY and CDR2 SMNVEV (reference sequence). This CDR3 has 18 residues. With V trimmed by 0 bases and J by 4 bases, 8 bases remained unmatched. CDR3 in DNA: TGTGCCAGCAGTTTATCGACTAGCGGGAGATATGAGGCAGATACGCAGTATTTT. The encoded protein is CASSLSTSGRYEADTQYF.

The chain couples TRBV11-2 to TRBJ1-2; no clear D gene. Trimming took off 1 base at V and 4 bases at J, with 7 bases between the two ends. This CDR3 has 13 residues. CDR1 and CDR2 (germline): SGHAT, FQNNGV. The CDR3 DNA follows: TGTGCCAGCAGCTTAGGAATCGGCTATGGCTACACCTTC. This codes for CASSLGIGYGYTF.

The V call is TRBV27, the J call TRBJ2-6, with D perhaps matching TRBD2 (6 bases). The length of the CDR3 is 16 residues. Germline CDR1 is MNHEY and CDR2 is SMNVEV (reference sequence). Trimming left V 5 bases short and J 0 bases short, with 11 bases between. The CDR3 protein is CASSPGAFSGANVLTF. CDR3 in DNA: TGTGCCAGCAGTCCGGGAGCTTTCTCTGGGGCCAACGTCCTGACTTTC.

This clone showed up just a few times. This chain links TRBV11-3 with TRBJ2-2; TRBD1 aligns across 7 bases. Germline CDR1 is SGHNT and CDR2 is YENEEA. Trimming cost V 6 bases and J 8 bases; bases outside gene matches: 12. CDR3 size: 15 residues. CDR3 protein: CASSPGTAIGGELFF. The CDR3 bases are TGTGCCAGCAGTCCCGGGACAGCGATTGGAGGGGAGCTGTTTTTT.